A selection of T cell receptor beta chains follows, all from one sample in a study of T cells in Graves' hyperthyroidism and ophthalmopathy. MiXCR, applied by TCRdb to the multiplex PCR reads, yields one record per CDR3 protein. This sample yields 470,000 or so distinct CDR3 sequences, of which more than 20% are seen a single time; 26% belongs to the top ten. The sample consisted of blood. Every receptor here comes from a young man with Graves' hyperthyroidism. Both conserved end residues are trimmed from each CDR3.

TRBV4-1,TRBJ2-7,ASSQQPQGSYEQY
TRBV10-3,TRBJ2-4,AISPRGDIQY
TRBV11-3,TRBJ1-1,ASSLGTYGTEAF
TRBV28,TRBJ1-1,ASSIPTGGSEAF
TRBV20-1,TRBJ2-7,SARGRDGPYEQY
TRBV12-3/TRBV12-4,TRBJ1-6,ASSLQAPNSPLH
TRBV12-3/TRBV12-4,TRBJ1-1,ASSLVDSTEAF
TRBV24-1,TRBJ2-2,ATRASGATGELF
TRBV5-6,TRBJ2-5,ASSHQGMAQETQY
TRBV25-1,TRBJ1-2,ASSELGRSLKDGYT
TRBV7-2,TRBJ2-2,ASSLNPGTGSVGELF